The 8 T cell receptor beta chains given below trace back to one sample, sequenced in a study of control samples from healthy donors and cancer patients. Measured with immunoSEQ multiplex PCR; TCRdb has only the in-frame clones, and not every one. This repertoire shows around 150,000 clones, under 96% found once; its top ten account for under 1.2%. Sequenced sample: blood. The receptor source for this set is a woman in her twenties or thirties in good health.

DNA of the CDR3: TGTGCCTGGAATTCAGGGGACACCGGGGAGCTGTTTTTT. Encoded protein: CAWNSGDTGELFF. The V gene is TRBV30, the J gene TRBJ2-2, with D perhaps TRBD1 (6 bases). The CDR3 length is 13 residues. Germline V gene sequence: CDR1 GTSNPN, CDR2 SVGIG (reference sequence). The V end lost 4 bases, the J end lost 3 bases, and 9 bases lay between the germline ends.

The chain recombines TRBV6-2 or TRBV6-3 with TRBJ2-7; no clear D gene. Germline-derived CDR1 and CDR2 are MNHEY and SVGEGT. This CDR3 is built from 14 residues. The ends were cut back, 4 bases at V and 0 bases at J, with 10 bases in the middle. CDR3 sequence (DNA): TGTGCCAGCAGTTCCCCGCGCGACTCCTACGAGCAGTACTTC. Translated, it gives CASSSPRDSYEQYF.

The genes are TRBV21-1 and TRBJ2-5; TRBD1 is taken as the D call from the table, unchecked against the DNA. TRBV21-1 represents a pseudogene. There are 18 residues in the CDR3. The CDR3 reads CASSKYRRDRGQTETQYF. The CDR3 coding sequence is TGTGCCAGCAGCAAGTATCGCCGGGACAGGGGTCAAACGGAGACCCAGTACTTC.

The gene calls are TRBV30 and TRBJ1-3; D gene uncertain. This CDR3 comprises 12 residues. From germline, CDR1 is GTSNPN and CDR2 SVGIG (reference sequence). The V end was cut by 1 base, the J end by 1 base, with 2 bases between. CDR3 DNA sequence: TGTGCCTGGAGTGATTCTGGAAACACCATATATTTT. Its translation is CAWSDSGNTIYF.

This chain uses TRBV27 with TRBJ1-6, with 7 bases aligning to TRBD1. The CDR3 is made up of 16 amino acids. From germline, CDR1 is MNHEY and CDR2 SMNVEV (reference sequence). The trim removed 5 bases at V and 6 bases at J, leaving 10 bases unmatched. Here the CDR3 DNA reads TGTGCCAGCAGTCGAGGTCGGGACAGACTTAATTCACCCCTCCACTTT. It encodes CASSRGRDRLNSPLHF.

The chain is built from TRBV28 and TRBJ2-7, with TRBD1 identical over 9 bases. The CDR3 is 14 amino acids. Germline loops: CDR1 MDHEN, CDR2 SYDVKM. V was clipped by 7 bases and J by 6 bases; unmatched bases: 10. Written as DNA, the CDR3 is TGTGCCAGCACCATCGACAGGGGGTTCGGCGAGCAGTACTTC. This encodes CASTIDRGFGEQYF.

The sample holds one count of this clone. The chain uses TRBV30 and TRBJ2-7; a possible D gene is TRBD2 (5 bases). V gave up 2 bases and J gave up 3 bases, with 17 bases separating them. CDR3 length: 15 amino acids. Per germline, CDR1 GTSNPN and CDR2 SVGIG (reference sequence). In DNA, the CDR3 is TGTGCCTGGAGTAGGGCAGCGGTTGGGTACTACGAGCAGTACTTC. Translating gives CAWSRAAVGYYEQYF. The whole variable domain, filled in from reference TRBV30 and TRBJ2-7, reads SQTIHQWPATLVQPVGSPLSLECTVEGTSNPNLYWYRQAAGRGLQLLFYSVGIGQISSEVPQNLSASRPQDRQFILSSKKLLLSDSGFYLCAWSRAAVGYYEQYFGPGTRLTVT.

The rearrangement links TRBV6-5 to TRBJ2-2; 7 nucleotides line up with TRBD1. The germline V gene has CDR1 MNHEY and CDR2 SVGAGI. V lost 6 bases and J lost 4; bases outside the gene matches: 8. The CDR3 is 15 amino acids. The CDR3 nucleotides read TGTGCCAGCAGCTTGTTGAGGGGGCGCACCGGGGAGCTGTTTTTT. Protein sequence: CASSLLRGRTGELFF.